The 2 T cell receptor beta chains reported below all come from one sample, sequenced in a study of T cell responses to AZD1222 COVID-19 vaccine. Generated by immunoSEQ multiplex PCR, the TCRdb table keeps only in-frame clones and is missing some. The sample has 110,000 to 150,000 clones; 80% to 90% are singletons. Sequencing was performed on peripheral blood, taken on day 0 of AZD1222 vaccination. These receptors came from an adult in good health.

The rearrangement joins TRBV5-5 to TRBJ1-6; D remains unclear. Germline assignment: CDR1 SGHKS and CDR2 YYEKEE (reference sequence). V was pared by 2 bases and J by 7 bases, with 7 bases between. The CDR3 is made up of 13 amino acids. The chain's CDR3 is CASSFLGNSPLHF. DNA for the CDR3: TGTGCCAGCAGCTTTCTGGGGAATTCACCCCTCCACTTT. Full variable domain (rest looked up from reference TRBV5-5 and TRBJ1-6): DAGVTQSPTHLIKTRGQQVTLRCSPISGHKSVSWYQQVLGQGPQFIFQYYEKEERGRGNFPDRFSARQFPNYSSELNVNALLLGDSALYLCASSFLGNSPLHFGNGTRLTVT.

As DNA, the CDR3 is TGTGCCAGCAGTTACGAATTGGCTAGCGGTAATACGCAGTATTTT. The encoded protein is CASSYELASGNTQYF. The chain is built from TRBV6-6 and TRBJ2-3; 7 nucleotides line up with TRBD2. CDR3 size: 15 residues. The germline V gene encodes CDR1 MNHNY and CDR2 SVGAGI (reference sequence). V shed 2 bases and J 7 bases; nucleotides not matched to a gene: 9.